Listed here are 15 T cell receptor beta chains from one sample, sequenced in a study of response to subunit inactivated influenza vaccine. TCRdb re-called the RT-PCR reads through MiXCR, storing one row per CDR3 protein. The sample contains approximately 490,000 distinct CDR3 sequences, 6% to 9% of which appear only once. The sample here was PBMCs from blood, taken less than 25 months after vaccination. The receptors originated from a man between 50 and 75 years old who received an inactivated influenza vaccine.

This clonotype was counted many times. The chain carries TRBV12-3 or TRBV12-4 and TRBJ1-5; 11 bases map to TRBD1. The V gene end was trimmed by 5 bases and the J gene end by 7 bases; junction bases not matched to a gene: 4. The CDR3 runs to 14 residues. CDR3 amino acids: CASSRTGGSQPQHF. CDR3 nucleotides: TGTGCCAGCAGTCGGACAGGGGGCAGCCAGCCCCAGCATTTT.

The chain is built from TRBV3-1 and TRBJ2-1, with no clear D. The CDR3 spans 11 residues. CDR1 is LGHDT, CDR2 YNNKEL, per germline (reference sequence). Trimming took 5 bases from V and 6 from J, leaving 5 bases between them. CDR3 amino acids: CASSVLNEQFF. CDR3 in DNA: TGTGCCAGCAGCGTACTCAATGAGCAGTTCTTC.

The chain is built from TRBV7-8 and TRBJ2-1; a possible D gene is TRBD2 (7 bases). The CDR3 is 16 residues long. With 2 bases removed from V and 1 base from J, the gap between germline ends came to 12 bases. CDR1 is SGHVS, CDR2 FQNEAQ, per germline. The CDR3 region is CASSLRGRGSYNEQFF. The CDR3 coding sequence is TGTGCCAGCAGCTTAAGGGGGAGGGGGTCCTACAATGAGCAGTTCTTC.

This clonotype has ten or more counts. The genes are TRBV10-3 and TRBJ2-3; D is uncertain. V was pared by 5 bases and J by 5 bases, with 5 bases between. Germline CDR1 and CDR2: ENHRY and SYGVKD. The CDR3 is made up of 11 amino acids. Here the CDR3 reads CAISNRDTQYF. The CDR3 DNA reads as TGTGCCATCAGTAACAGAGATACGCAGTATTTT.

This clonotype was observed a few times. The V call is TRBV4-2, the J call TRBJ1-5, with 7 nucleotides matching TRBD1. The CDR3 has 15 amino acids. Looked up from germline, CDR1 is LGHNA and CDR2 is YNFKEQ. V trimming: 3 bases; J trimming: 1 base; junction bases outside the gene matches: 3. In DNA form, the CDR3 reads TGTGCCAGCAGCCACTCCAGGGGGAGCAATCAGCCCCAGCATTTT. It is translated as CASSHSRGSNQPQHF.

There are a few counts of this clonotype. This rearrangement joins TRBV7-6 to TRBJ2-7; D call uncertain. CDR1 is SGHVS, CDR2 FNYEAQ, per germline. This CDR3 region has 13 residues. Trimming removed 2 bases at V and 3 bases at J, with 8 bases between. For the CDR3, the DNA is TGTGCCAGCAGCTTAACCGCGGACTACGAGCAGTACTTC. It yields the protein CASSLTADYEQYF.

This clonotype has at least ten counts. CDR3 nucleotide sequence: TGCAGCGTTGAAACGGTTGGCGAGCAGTACTTC. Its protein product is CSVETVGEQYF. The gene calls are TRBV29-1 and TRBJ2-7; D is unresolved. The V and J ends lost 2 bases and 6 bases respectively, with 8 bases between them. The CDR3 sequence is 11 residues long. The germline gives CDR1 SQVTM, CDR2 ANQGSEA.

This clonotype came up many times. The chain is built from TRBV29-1 and TRBJ2-1; 7 bases agree with TRBD2. The CDR3 is made up of 15 amino acids. CDR1 is SQVTM, CDR2 ANQGSEA, per germline. The V segment lost 1 base and the J segment 12 bases; nucleotides outside the gene matches: 15. This CDR3 is CSVEGPYPRTGGQFF. CDR3 coding DNA: TGCAGCGTTGAAGGCCCGTACCCACGAACGGGGGGGCAGTTCTTC.

The chain employs TRBV6-6 and TRBJ2-7; 8 bases match TRBD1. Germline V gene data show CDR1 as MNHNY and CDR2 as SVGAGI (reference sequence). V lost 7 bases, J lost 4 bases, and 6 bases stayed unmatched. This CDR3 comprises 13 residues. CDR3 coding DNA: TGTGCCAGCACGGCAGGGGGCTCGTACGAGCAGTACTTC. It codes for CASTAGGSYEQYF.

This clonotype has more than one count but fewer than ten. The chain links TRBV4-3 to TRBJ2-3; 10 positions match TRBD1. With V trimmed by 4 bases and J by 5 bases, 3 bases remained unmatched. Germline V gene lookup returns CDR1 LGHNA and CDR2 YSLEER. The CDR3 sequence is 14 residues long. The CDR3 here is CASSRTGGVDTQYF. Written as DNA, the CDR3 is TGCGCCAGCAGCCGGACAGGGGGAGTAGATACGCAGTATTTT.

The chain recombines TRBV9 with TRBJ2-7; TRBD2 agrees at 14 bases. Per the germline V gene, CDR1 is SGDLS and CDR2 is YYNGEE. J gave up 4 bases and V 5 bases, and 5 bases lay outside the gene matches. This CDR3 region has 15 residues. CDR3 nucleotide sequence: TGTGCCAGCAGTATGGGACTAGCGGGGGTTTACGAGCAGTACTTC. Its translation: CASSMGLAGVYEQYF. Looking up the rest from reference TRBV9 and TRBJ2-7 gives the full variable domain: DSGVTQTPKHLITATGQRVTLRCSPRSGDLSVYWYQQSLDQGLQFLIQYYNGEERAKGNILERFSAQQFPDLHSELNLSSLELGDSALYFCASSMGLAGVYEQYFGPGTRLTVT.

This clonotype was recorded a few times. The rearrangement joins TRBV9 to TRBJ1-3; D possibly corresponds to TRBD1 (6 bases). The CDR3 totals 15 residues. Deletions cut 2 bases from V and 0 bases from J, with 9 bases between. CDR1 and CDR2 from the germline V gene are SGDLS and YYNGEE. The CDR3 sequence: CASSVGGHSGNTIYF. The CDR3 nucleotides are TGTGCCAGCAGCGTGGGGGGCCACTCTGGAAACACCATATATTTT.

The table lists this clonotype with a few counts. As DNA, the CDR3 is TGTGCCAGCAGTCAGAGGGTCCGGGGCTCTGGAAACACCATATATTTT. It codes for CASSQRVRGSGNTIYF. The chain is built from TRBV7-9 and TRBJ1-3; the D is unclear. This CDR3 has 16 residues. From germline, CDR1 is SEHNR and CDR2 FQNEAQ (reference sequence). The V gene lost 6 bases and the J gene lost 0 bases, with 15 bases spanning the gap.

This chain links TRBV11-2 with TRBJ2-3; 12 bases agree with TRBD2. Germline values: CDR1 SGHAT, CDR2 FQNNGV. Trimming took 3 bases from V and 10 from J; bases not matched to a gene: 14. The CDR3 is 17 residues long. The CDR3 protein is CASSFSSASGRASPQYF. As DNA, the CDR3 is TGTGCCAGCAGCTTTAGTTCGGCTAGCGGGAGGGCCAGCCCGCAGTATTTT. The whole variable domain, filled in from reference TRBV11-2 and TRBJ2-3, reads EAGVAQSPRYKIIEKRQSVAFWCNPISGHATLYWYQQILGQGPKLLIQFQNNGVVDDSQLPKDRFSAERLKGVDSTLKIQPAKLEDSAVYLCASSFSSASGRASPQYFGPGTRLTVL.

This clonotype was seen repeatedly, ten times or more. V and J are TRBV11-2 and TRBJ2-7, with TRBD2 identical over 13 bases. CDR1 and CDR2 (germline): SGHAT, FQNNGV. Trimming removed 5 bases from V and 3 bases from J; junction bases left unmatched: 4. The CDR3 extends over 15 amino acids. CDR3 in DNA: TGTGCCAGCAGCCAGGGACTAGCGGGGAACTACGAGCAGTACTTC. Protein: CASSQGLAGNYEQYF. Using reference TRBV11-2 and TRBJ2-7 for the parts outside the CDR3, the full variable domain is EAGVAQSPRYKIIEKRQSVAFWCNPISGHATLYWYQQILGQGPKLLIQFQNNGVVDDSQLPKDRFSAERLKGVDSTLKIQPAKLEDSAVYLCASSQGLAGNYEQYFGPGTRLTVT.